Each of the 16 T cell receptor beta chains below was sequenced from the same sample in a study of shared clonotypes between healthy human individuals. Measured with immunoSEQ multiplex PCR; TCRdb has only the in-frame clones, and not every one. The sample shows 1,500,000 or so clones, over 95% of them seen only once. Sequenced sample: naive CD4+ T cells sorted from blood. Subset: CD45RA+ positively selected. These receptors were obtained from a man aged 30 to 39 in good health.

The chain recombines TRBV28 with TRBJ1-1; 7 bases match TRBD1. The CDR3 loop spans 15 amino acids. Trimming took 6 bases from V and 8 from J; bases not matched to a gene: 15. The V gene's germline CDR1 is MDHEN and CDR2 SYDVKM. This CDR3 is CASRIERGRFSEAFF. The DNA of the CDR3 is TGTGCCAGCAGAATAGAGAGGGGGCGGTTTTCCGAAGCTTTCTTT.

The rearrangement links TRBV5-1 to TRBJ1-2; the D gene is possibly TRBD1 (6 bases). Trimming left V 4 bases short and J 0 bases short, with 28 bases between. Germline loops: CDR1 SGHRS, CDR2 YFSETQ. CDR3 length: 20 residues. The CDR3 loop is CASSQGHFSFLPEANYGYTF. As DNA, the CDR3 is TGCGCCAGCAGCCAGGGGCACTTTTCCTTCCTACCCGAAGCTAACTATGGCTACACCTTC.

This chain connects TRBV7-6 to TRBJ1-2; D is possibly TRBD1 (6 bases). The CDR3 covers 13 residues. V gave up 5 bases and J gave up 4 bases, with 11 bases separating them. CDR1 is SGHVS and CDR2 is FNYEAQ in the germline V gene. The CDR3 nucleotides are TGTGCCAGCAGCGTCAGGGGTTCCTATGGCTACACCTTC. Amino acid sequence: CASSVRGSYGYTF.

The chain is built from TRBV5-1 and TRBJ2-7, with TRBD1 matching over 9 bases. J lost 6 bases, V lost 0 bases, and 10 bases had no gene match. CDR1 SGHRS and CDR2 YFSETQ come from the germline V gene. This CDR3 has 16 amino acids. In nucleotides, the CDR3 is TGCGCCAGCAGCTTGGCCCGTCCCGGGACAGGGTCCGAGCAGTACTTC. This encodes CASSLARPGTGSEQYF.

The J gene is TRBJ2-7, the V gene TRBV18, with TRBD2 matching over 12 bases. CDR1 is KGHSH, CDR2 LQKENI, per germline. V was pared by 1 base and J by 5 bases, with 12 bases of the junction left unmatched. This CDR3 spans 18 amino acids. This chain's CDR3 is CASSPLSPSGRANDEQYF. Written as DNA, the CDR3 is TGTGCCAGCTCACCACTCAGTCCTAGCGGGAGGGCCAATGACGAGCAGTACTTC.

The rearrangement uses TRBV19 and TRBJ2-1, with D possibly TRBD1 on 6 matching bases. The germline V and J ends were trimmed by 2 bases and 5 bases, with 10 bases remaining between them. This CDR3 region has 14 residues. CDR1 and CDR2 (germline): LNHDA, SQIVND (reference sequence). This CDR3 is CASSINRVDNEQFF. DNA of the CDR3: TGTGCCAGTAGTATAAACAGGGTCGACAATGAGCAGTTCTTC.

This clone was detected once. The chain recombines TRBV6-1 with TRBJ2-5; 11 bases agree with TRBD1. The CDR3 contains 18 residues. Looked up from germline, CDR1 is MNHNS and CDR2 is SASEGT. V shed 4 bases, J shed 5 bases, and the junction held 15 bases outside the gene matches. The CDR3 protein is CASSALTGQGAIGETQYF. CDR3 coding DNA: TGTGCCAGCAGTGCACTCACCGGACAGGGGGCTATCGGGGAGACCCAGTACTTC.

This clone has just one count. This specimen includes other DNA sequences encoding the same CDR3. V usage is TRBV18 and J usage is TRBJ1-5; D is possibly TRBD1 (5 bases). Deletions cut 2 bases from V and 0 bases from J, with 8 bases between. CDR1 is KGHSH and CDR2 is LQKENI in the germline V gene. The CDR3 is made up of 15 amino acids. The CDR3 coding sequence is TGTGCCAGCTCACCAGGGACGGATAGCAATCAGCCCCAGCATTTT. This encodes CASSPGTDSNQPQHF.

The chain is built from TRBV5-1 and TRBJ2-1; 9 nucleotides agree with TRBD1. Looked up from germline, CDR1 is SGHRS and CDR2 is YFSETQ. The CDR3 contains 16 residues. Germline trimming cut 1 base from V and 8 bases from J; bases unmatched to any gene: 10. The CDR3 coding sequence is TGCGCCAGCAGCTTGACGGGGACAGGGAACGGGTATGAGCAGTTCTTC. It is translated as CASSLTGTGNGYEQFF. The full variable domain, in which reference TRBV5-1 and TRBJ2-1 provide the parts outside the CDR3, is KAGVTQTPRYLIKTRGQQVTLSCSPISGHRSVSWYQQTPGQGLQFLFEYFSETQRNKGNFPGRFSGRQFSNSRSEMNVSTLELGDSALYLCASSLTGTGNGYEQFFGPGTRLTVL.

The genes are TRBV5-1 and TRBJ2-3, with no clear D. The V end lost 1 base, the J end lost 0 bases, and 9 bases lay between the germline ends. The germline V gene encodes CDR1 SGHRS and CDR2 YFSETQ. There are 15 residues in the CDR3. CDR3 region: CASSLTALSTDTQYF. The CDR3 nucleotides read TGCGCCAGCAGCTTGACAGCGCTGAGCACAGATACGCAGTATTTT.

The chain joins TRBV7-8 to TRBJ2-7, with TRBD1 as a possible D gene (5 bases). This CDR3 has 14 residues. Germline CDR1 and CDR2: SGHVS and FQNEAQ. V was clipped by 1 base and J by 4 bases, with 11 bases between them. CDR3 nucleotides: TGTGCCAGCAGCTTAGAAAGGGGCGGATACGAGCAGTACTTC. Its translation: CASSLERGGYEQYF.

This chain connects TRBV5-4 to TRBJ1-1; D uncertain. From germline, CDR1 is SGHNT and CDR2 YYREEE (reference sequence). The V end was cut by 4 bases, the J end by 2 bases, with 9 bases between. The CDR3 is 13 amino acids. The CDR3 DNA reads TGTGCCAGCAGCCCGCGGGAAAACACTGAAGCTTTCTTT. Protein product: CASSPRENTEAFF.

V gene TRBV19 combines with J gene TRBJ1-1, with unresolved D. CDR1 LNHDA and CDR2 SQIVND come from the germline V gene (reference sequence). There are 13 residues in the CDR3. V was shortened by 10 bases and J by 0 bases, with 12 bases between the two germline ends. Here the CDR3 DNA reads TGTGCCACCGGGCCCTACATGAACACTGAAGCTTTCTTT. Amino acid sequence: CATGPYMNTEAFF.

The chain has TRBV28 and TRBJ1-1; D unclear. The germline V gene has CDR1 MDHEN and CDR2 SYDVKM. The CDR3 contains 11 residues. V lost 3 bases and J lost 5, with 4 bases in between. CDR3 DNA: TGTGCCAGCAGTTTCTTGACTGAAGCTTTCTTT. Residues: CASSFLTEAFF.

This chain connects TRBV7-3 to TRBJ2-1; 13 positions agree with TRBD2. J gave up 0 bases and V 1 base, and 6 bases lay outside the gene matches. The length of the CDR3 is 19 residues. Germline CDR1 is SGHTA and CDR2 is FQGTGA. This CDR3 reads CASSLRGTSGTLSYNEQFF. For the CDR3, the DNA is TGTGCCAGCAGCTTAAGGGGGACTAGCGGGACCCTCTCCTACAATGAGCAGTTCTTC. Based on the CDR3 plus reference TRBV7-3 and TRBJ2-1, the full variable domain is GAGVSQTPSNKVTEKGKYVELRCDPISGHTALYWYRQSLGQGPEFLIYFQGTGAADDSGLPNDRFFAVRPEGSVSTLKIQRTERGDSAVYLCASSLRGTSGTLSYNEQFFGPGTRLTVL.

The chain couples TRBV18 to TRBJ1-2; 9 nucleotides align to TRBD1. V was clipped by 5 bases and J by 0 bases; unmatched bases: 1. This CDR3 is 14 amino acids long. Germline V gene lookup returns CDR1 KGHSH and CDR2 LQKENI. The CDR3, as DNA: TGTGCCAGCTCAAGGGACAGGGCTAACTATGGCTACACCTTC. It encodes CASSRDRANYGYTF.